The clone carrying this T cell receptor beta chain has a handful of counts. The data are from a study of Ad26.COV2.S vaccination and SARS-CoV-2 variants. With 3 bases removed from V and 4 bases from J, the gap between germline ends came to 18 bases. Germline CDR1 is SEHNR and CDR2 is FQNEAQ (reference sequence). This CDR3 is 16 amino acids long. Treatment indicated: around 19 received Ad26.COV2.S at low or high dose, single or two shots; about 5 received placebo; per-sample allocation not given. Sampling occurred on day 63 after the first vaccine or placebo injection. The method was immunoSEQ multiplex PCR; TCRdb's version includes in-frame clones alone and lacks a portion of them. The repertoire consists of hundreds of thousands of clones, with 80% to 90% occurring once and the leading ten covering 3.3%.

The clonotype comes from a person between 18 and 65 years old who received the Ad26.COV2.S COVID-19 vaccine or a placebo. The chain carries TRBV7-9 and TRBJ1-1, with D maybe TRBD1 (5 bases). The specimen comprised peripheral blood, sampled in a trial of Ad26.COV2.S vaccine versus placebo. The CDR3 loop is CASSFRDRSGGTEAFF. The CDR3 DNA reads TGTGCCAGCAGCTTTCGGGATAGATCGGGGGGCACTGAAGCTTTCTTT. Full variable domain (missing parts from reference TRBV7-9 and TRBJ1-1): DTGVSQNPRHKITKRGQNVTFRCDPISEHNRLYWYRQTLGQGPEFLTYFQNEAQLEKSRLLSDRFSAERPKGSFSTLEIQRTEQGDSAMYLCASSFRDRSGGTEAFFGQGTRLTVV.